Listed here is a single TCR beta chain. The protocol was immunoSEQ multiplex PCR, while the TCRdb copy is restricted to in-frame clones and leaves out a portion. This sample has 340,000 or so clones; 65% to 90% occur once, and the top ten carry roughly 4.2%. The record originates from a study of blood T cell repertoires in COVID-19. Looking at the study overall: Collection of acute and convalescent COVID-19 samples took place in the United States, Italy and Spain.

Germline lookup yields CDR1 MGHDK and CDR2 SYGVNS. V was trimmed by 2 bases and J by 4 bases, leaving 15 bases between them. The CDR3 totals 15 residues. Allocation to cohorts depended on clinical history reported by the participants. This chain links TRBV25-1 with TRBJ2-7; TRBD1 is a possible D gene (6 bases). Sequences were obtained from PBMCs or T cells enriched from blood (not recorded which). The source of this sequence is a woman between 40 and 50 years old with acute COVID-19. The CDR3 DNA follows: TGTGCCAGCAGTGAAATGGGGGCCCATGAGTACGAGCAGTACTTC. Its protein is CASSEMGAHEYEQYF.